The source of this TCR beta chain is a study of cytomegalovirus exposure and HLA in healthy donors. These donors counted as nominally healthy when sampled, but unrecorded immune exposures were likely. Germline-derived CDR1 and CDR2 are SGDLS and YYNGEE. The CDR3 length is 16 residues. V was pared by 0 bases and J by 4 bases, with 6 bases of the junction left unmatched. This clone was seen a few times. The antigen is undetermined. PCR amplification relied on 60 Vbeta primers (plus 13 Jbeta primers). Method: immunoSEQ multiplex PCR; TCRdb's copy keeps in-frame clones and lacks some. The repertoire holds approximately 160,000 clones, with 75% to 90% as singletons. The study, taken as a whole, reports: Presence/absence results assume similar sequencing depth per donor, which may not hold. In a later analysis, HLA-associated beta chains showed higher expansion and lower generation probabilities than comparable chains.

Specimen: PBMCs. The chain joins TRBV9 to TRBJ1-3, with 8 bases aligning to TRBD1. This sequence was found in a human donor in good health. Here the CDR3 DNA reads TGTGCCAGCAGCGTAGGACAGGGGACAGGAGGAAACACCATATATTTT. This codes for CASSVGQGTGGNTIYF.